The T cell receptor (beta chain) under discussion was sequenced for a study of blood T cell repertoires in COVID-19. Study context: The cDNA or gDNA used as material had been derived from T cells, B-cell-depleted T cells, or PBMCs.

TCRdb keeps only in-frame clones here, not all; method: immunoSEQ multiplex PCR. The sample has about 150,000 clones, 80% to 90% seen once. The germline gives CDR1 SEHNR, CDR2 FQNEAQ (reference sequence). With V trimmed by 5 bases and J by 3 bases, 13 bases remained unmatched. This CDR3 region has 18 residues. The gene calls are TRBV7-9 and TRBJ2-7; 13 bases agree with TRBD2. Sequencing was carried out using peripheral blood. This clonotype originated in a man in his late teens or twenties with COVID-19, enrolled during active disease. The CDR3 here is CASSDRTPGLAGLYEQYF. CDR3 sequence (DNA): TGTGCCAGCAGCGACCGAACTCCGGGACTAGCGGGACTCTACGAGCAGTACTTC.